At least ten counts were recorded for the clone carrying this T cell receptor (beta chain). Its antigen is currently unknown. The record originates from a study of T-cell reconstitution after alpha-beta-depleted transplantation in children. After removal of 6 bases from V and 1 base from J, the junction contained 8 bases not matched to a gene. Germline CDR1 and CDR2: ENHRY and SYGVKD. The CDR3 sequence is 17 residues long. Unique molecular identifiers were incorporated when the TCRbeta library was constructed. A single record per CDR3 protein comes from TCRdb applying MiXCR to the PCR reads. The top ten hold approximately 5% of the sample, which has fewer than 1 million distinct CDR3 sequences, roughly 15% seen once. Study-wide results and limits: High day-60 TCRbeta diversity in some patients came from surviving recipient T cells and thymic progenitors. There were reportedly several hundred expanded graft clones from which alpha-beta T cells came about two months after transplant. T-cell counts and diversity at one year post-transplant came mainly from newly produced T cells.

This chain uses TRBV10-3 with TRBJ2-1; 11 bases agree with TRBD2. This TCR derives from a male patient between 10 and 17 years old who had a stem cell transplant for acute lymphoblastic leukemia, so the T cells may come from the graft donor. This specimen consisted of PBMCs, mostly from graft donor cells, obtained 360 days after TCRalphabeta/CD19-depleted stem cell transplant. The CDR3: CAIRVELAGASYNEQFF. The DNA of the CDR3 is TGTGCCATCAGGGTCGAACTAGCGGGAGCATCCTACAATGAGCAGTTCTTC.